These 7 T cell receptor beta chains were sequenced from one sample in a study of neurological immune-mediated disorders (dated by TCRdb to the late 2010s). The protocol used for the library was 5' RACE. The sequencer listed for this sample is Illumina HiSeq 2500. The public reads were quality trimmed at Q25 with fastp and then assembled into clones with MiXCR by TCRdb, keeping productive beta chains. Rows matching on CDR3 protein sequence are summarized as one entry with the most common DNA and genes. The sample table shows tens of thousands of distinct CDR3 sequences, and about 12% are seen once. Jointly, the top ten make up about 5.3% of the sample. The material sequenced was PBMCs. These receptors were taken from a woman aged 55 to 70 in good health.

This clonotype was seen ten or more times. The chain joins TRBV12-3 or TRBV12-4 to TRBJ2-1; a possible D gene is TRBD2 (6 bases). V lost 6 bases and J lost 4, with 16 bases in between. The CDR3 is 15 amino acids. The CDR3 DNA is TGTGCCAGCAGCGCGTGGGGGGAAGGGTACAATGAGCAGTTCTTC. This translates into CASSAWGEGYNEQFF.

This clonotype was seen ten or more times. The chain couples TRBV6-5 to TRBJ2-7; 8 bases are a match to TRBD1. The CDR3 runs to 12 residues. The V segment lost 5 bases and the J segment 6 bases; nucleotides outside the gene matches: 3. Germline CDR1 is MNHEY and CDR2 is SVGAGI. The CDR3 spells CASSNGQGEQYF. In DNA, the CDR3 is TGTGCCAGCAGTAACGGACAGGGCGAGCAGTACTTC.

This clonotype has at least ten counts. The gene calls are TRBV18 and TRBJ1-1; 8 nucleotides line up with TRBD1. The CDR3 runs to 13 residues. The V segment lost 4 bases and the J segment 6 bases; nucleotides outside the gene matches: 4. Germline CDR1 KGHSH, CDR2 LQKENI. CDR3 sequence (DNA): TGTGCCAGCTCACTGACAGGGGTGGCTGAAGCTTTCTTT. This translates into CASSLTGVAEAFF.

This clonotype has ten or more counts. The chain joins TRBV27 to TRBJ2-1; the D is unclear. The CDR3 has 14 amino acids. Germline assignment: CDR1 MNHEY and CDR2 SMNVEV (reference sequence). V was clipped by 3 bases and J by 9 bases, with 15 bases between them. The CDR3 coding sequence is TGTGCCAGCAGTTTGGGTGAGAGTCTCAGTGAGCAGTTCTTC. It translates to CASSLGESLSEQFF.

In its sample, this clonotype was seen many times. In DNA, the CDR3 is TGCGCCAGCAGCCAAGTGGTGGGGGACCAGCCCCAGCATTTT. Encoded protein: CASSQVVGDQPQHF. The V call is TRBV4-1, the J call TRBJ1-5; D might be TRBD1 (5 bases). Per germline, CDR1 MGHRA and CDR2 YSYEKL. V was shortened by 1 base and J by 7 bases, with 11 bases between the two germline ends. The CDR3 runs 14 residues.

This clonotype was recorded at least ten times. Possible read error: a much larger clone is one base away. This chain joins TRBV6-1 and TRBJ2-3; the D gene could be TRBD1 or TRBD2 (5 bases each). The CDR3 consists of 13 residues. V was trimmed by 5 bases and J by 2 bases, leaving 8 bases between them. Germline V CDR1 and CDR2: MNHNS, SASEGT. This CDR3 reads CASSRGYTDTQYF. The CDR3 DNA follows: TGTGCCAGCAGTCGGGGCTACACAGATACGCAGTATTTT.

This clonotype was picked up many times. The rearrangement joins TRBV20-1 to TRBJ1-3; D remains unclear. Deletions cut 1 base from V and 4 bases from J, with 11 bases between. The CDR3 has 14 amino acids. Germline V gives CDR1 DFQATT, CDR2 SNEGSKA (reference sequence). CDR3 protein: CSARGSLWGNTIYF. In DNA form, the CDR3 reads TGCAGTGCTAGAGGGAGTCTGTGGGGAAACACCATATATTTT.